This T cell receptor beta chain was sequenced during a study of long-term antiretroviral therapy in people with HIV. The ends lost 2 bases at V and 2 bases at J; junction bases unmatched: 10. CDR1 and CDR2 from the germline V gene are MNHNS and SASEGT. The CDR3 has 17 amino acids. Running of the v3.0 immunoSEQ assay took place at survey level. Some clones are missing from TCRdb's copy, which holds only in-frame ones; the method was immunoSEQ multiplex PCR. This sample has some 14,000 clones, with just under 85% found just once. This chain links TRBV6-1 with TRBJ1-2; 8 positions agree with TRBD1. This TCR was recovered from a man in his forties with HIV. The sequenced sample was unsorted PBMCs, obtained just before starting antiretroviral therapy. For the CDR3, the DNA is TGTGCCAGCAGTGAAATTATCGGGACAGGCCTAAACTATGGCTACACCTTC. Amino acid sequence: CASSEIIGTGLNYGYTF.